These 30 T cell receptor beta chains were all obtained from the same sample, sequenced in a study of tumor-infiltrating lymphocytes in oesophageal squamous cell carcinoma. From the PCR reads, TCRdb called clonotypes with MiXCR, one entry per CDR3 protein. The sample has 10,000 to 15,000 distinct CDR3 sequences, approximately 58% seen once. Sequencing used esophageal tumor tissue. Source of these receptors: a male donor with esophageal squamous cell carcinoma.

The chain links TRBV7-9 to TRBJ2-1; D remains ambiguous. Trimming left V 5 bases short and J 9 bases short, with 11 bases between. Germline V lookup: CDR1 SEHNR, CDR2 FQNEAQ (reference sequence). This CDR3 contains 12 residues. The DNA for the CDR3 is TGTGCCAGCAGCCCATACGGCAGTGAGCAGTTCTTC. Translated: CASSPYGSEQFF. Supplemented by reference TRBV7-9 and TRBJ2-1, the full variable domain reads DTGVSQNPRHKITKRGQNVTFRCDPISEHNRLYWYRQTLGQGPEFLTYFQNEAQLEKSRLLSDRFSAERPKGSFSTLEIQRTEQGDSAMYLCASSPYGSEQFFGPGTRLTVL.

The chain has TRBV12-3 or TRBV12-4 and TRBJ2-7, with D possibly TRBD2 on 6 matching bases. Judging by the DNA end, TRBJ2-5 fits better; the J call may be wrong. CDR3 length: 16 residues. CDR3 in amino acids: CASSFDPAGRRETQYF. CDR3 coding DNA: TGTGCCAGCAGTTTTGATCCAGCGGGCAGGAGAGAGACCCAGTACTTC.

By its share, this clonotype is medium-sized. Germline is not matched at one junction end, which may reflect a read error. The V call is TRBV7-7, the J call TRBJ2-1; TRBD2 might be the D (6 bases). The CDR3 is made up of 16 amino acids. Germline CDR1 reads SSHAT; CDR2 reads FNYEAQ (reference sequence). CDR3 residues: CASSLESGEPYNEQFF. The CDR3 DNA sequence: TGTGCTAGCAGCTTAGAATCGGGGGAGCCCTACAATGAGCAGTTCTTC.

Regarding this clonotype: A read error is possible here, since a much larger clone lies one base away. The chain links TRBV7-4 to TRBJ2-5; 10 nucleotides agree with TRBD2. The J call could be wrong; TRBJ2-1 is a better fit for the DNA end. This CDR3 is 14 amino acids long. The germline gives CDR1 SGHVT, CDR2 SQSDAQ. The DNA for the CDR3 is TGTGCCAGCAGTAATAGCGGGAGGAGCTACGAGCAGTTCTTC. Translating it yields CASSNSGRSYEQFF.

This chain links TRBV6-1 with TRBJ2-3; possible D gene TRBD2, 5 bases. The J call could be wrong; TRBJ2-5 is a better fit for the DNA end. Germline values: CDR1 MNHNS, CDR2 SASEGT. The CDR3 is 14 amino acids. CDR3 residues: CASSYNGEGGTQYF. In nucleotides, the CDR3 is TGTGCCAGCAGTTACAATGGGGAAGGAGGGACCCAGTACTTC.

This clonotype was seen a few times. This sequence joins TRBV28 and TRBJ2-1, with D possibly matching TRBD1 (5 bases). CDR3 length: 17 amino acids. Per the germline V gene, CDR1 is MDHEN and CDR2 is SYDVKM. The V end lost 1 base, the J end lost 0 bases, and 13 bases lay between the germline ends. CDR3 sequence (DNA): TGTGCCAGCAGTTTATCTCCAGGGATGGGCTCCTACAATGAGCAGTTCTTC. This sequence encodes CASSLSPGMGSYNEQFF.

CDR3 bases: TGTGCCAGCACCTCGAGCGGGAGTGGCAATGAGCAGTTCTTC. It codes for CASTSSGSGNEQFF. The chain combines TRBV6-6 with TRBJ2-1, with TRBD2 matching 8 bases. This CDR3 has 14 residues. Trimming at V came to 7 bases and at J to 6 bases, leaving 8 bases not matched to a gene. The germline V gene has CDR1 MNHNY and CDR2 SVGAGI (reference sequence).

V is TRBV7-3 and J is TRBJ2-5, with TRBD1 matching over 7 bases. CDR3 length: 23 amino acids. The junction had 32 bases not matched to a gene; V was cut back by 2 bases and J by 5 bases. The germline CDR1 and CDR2 sequences are SGHTA and FQGTGA. CDR3 sequence reads: CASSLGTEIHPSTSGPGRETQYF. The CDR3 bases are TGTGCCAGCAGCTTAGGGACAGAAATTCACCCCTCCACTTCGGGCCCGGGACGTGAGACCCAGTACTTC.

J is TRBJ2-7 and V is TRBV6-1; 10 bases align to TRBD2. J lost 1 base, V lost 7 bases, and 16 bases had no gene match. CDR1 and CDR2 (germline): MNHNS, SASEGT. The CDR3 length is 18 residues. The CDR3 sequence is CASIESGGAGRRSYEQYF. CDR3 nucleotides: TGTGCCAGCATTGAGAGCGGGGGGGCCGGGAGGAGGTCCTACGAGCAGTACTTC.

The rearrangement uses TRBV7-6 and TRBJ2-4; possibly TRBD2 for D (5 bases). The DNA end is a closer match to TRBJ2-7, so the J assignment may be wrong. Germline lookup yields CDR1 SGHVS and CDR2 FNYEAQ. This CDR3 has 13 amino acids. CDR3 in amino acids: CASSFRGTYEQYF. The CDR3 region has the DNA TGTGCCAGCAGCTTTCGAGGGACCTACGAGCAGTACTTC.

This clonotype was counted only a few times. V gene TRBV7-6 combines with J gene TRBJ2-5; possibly TRBD2 for D (5 bases). The J call may be in error: the DNA end matches TRBJ2-7 better. Looked up from germline, CDR1 is SGHVS and CDR2 is FNYEAQ. This CDR3 region has 15 residues. DNA for the CDR3: TGTGCCAGCAGCTTAGGTCCGGGAAGCTCCTACGAGCAGTACTTC. Residues: CASSLGPGSSYEQYF.

This clonotype was found a few times. The chain couples TRBV7-6 to TRBJ2-7; D is perhaps TRBD2 (5 bases). This CDR3 contains 15 residues. Trimming took 1 base from V and 3 from J, leaving 13 bases between them. Germline CDR1 is SGHVS and CDR2 is FNYEAQ. Here the CDR3 reads CASSLGYGRNYEQYF. CDR3 sequence (DNA): TGTGCCAGCAGCTTAGGTTATGGGAGAAACTACGAGCAGTACTTC.

The CDR3, as DNA: TGTGCCAGCAGCTTAGCATTAGCGGGAGAGTCATACGACGAGCAGTACTTC. Amino acid sequence: CASSLALAGESYDEQYF. This rearrangement joins TRBV7-6 to TRBJ2-7, with TRBD2 matching over 9 bases. Germline assignment: CDR1 SGHVS and CDR2 FNYEAQ. This CDR3 spans 17 amino acids. Trimming removed 0 bases from V and 5 bases from J; junction bases left unmatched: 11.

The chain joins TRBV7-6 to TRBJ2-1, with D perhaps TRBD1 or TRBD2 (6 bases each). Between the trimmed V and J ends, which lost 5 bases and 8 bases, there was a span of 22 bases. This CDR3 has 16 residues. Germline V gene data show CDR1 as SGHVS and CDR2 as FNYEAQ. The CDR3 DNA reads TGTGCCAGCAGCACCAGAGGAGGGGGGAAGGGTGATGAGCAGTTCTTC. This gives the protein CASSTRGGGKGDEQFF.

The genes are TRBV7-3 and TRBJ2-3; 8 bases fit TRBD1. The germline CDR1 and CDR2 sequences are SGHTA and FQGTGA. V trimming: 5 bases; J trimming: 14 bases; junction bases outside the gene matches: 15. There are 14 residues in the CDR3. CDR3 in DNA: TGTGCCAGCAGCCCCAGACAGGGGTCCGGGGAGCTGTATTTT. Its translation is CASSPRQGSGELYF.

V and J are TRBV28 and TRBJ1-1; D is ambiguous. Germline CDR1 and CDR2: MDHEN and SYDVKM. Trimming left V 1 base short and J 0 bases short, with 12 bases between. The CDR3 totals 16 residues. The CDR3 bases are TGTGCCAGCAGTTTATCGGCAGGAACCATGAACACTGAAGCTTTCTTT. This translates into CASSLSAGTMNTEAFF.

In this sample, this clonotype turned up many times. J is TRBJ2-1 and V is TRBV7-2; 10 nucleotides agree with TRBD2. With 5 bases clipped from V and 3 bases from J, the junction kept 4 bases outside the gene matches. The CDR3 runs 15 residues. The germline V gene has CDR1 SGHTA and CDR2 FQGNSA. The CDR3 nucleotides are TGTGCCAGCAGCGATACTAGCGGGAACTACAATGAGCAGTTCTTC. It yields the protein CASSDTSGNYNEQFF.

The genes are TRBV6-8 and TRBJ2-1; 11 bases map to TRBD2. CDR1 is MNHGY and CDR2 is SAAAGT in the germline V gene. This CDR3 contains 16 residues. J gave up 3 bases and V 6 bases, and 7 bases lay outside the gene matches. In DNA, the CDR3 is TGTGCCAGCAGCGTCAAACTAGCGGGAGACTACAATGAGCAGTTCTTC. Amino acids: CASSVKLAGDYNEQFF.

The chain employs TRBV9 and TRBJ2-4; D possibly uses TRBD1 or TRBD2 (5 bases each). The DNA matches TRBJ2-7 better at its end, which makes the J call doubtful. CDR1 is SGDLS and CDR2 is YYNGEE in the germline V gene. The CDR3 is 15 amino acids. DNA of the CDR3: TGTGCCAGCAGCGTTGGGGTTGGGGACGGCTACGAGCAGTACTTC. Encoded protein: CASSVGVGDGYEQYF.

The chain carries TRBV6-2 or TRBV6-3 and TRBJ2-1; D is unclear. The better agreement between TRBJ1-2 and the DNA end casts doubt on the J call. CDR1 MNHEY and CDR2 SVGEGT come from the germline V gene. This CDR3 contains 13 residues. CDR3 bases: TGTGCCAGCAGGATAGACGGAAACTATGGCTACACCTTC. Its protein product is CASRIDGNYGYTF.

The sample holds a few counts of this clonotype. The chain uses TRBV7-2 and TRBJ2-3, with TRBD2 identical over 14 bases. V gave up 4 bases and J gave up 4 bases; unmatched junction bases: 10. This CDR3 comprises 18 residues. Germline CDR1 is SGHTA and CDR2 is FQGNSA. As DNA, the CDR3 is TGTGCCAGCAGCTCCGGGACTAGCGGGGGCTTTGGCGCAGATACGCAGTATTTT. It specifies CASSSGTSGGFGADTQYF.

This clonotype occurred a few times. The chain couples TRBV7-9 to TRBJ2-6; 7 bases fit TRBD1. The CDR3 runs to 16 residues. Germline V gene sequence: CDR1 SEHNR, CDR2 FQNEAQ (reference sequence). J was trimmed by 4 bases and V by 5 bases; bases with no gene match: 8. CDR3 bases: TGTGCCAGCAGCACCCTGACAGGGACCGGGGCCAACGTCCTGACTTTC. It yields the protein CASSTLTGTGANVLTF.

This clonotype has more than one count but fewer than ten. The chain has TRBV7-6 and TRBJ2-7; D not resolved. The germline gives CDR1 SGHVS, CDR2 FNYEAQ. This CDR3 has 12 residues. V lost 2 bases to trimming and J lost 3 bases, with 5 bases between them. The CDR3 coding sequence is TGTGCCAGCAGCTTATCGAACTACGAGCAGTACTTC. Translation gives CASSLSNYEQYF. The whole variable domain, filled in from reference TRBV7-6 and TRBJ2-7, reads GAGVSQSPRYKVTKRGQDVALRCDPISGHVSLYWYRQALGQGPEFLTYFNYEAQQDKSGLPNDRFSAERPEGSISTLTIQRTEQRDSAMYRCASSLSNYEQYFGPGTRLTVT.

In its sample, this clonotype was seen many times. The V and J genes are TRBV7-6 and TRBJ2-5; D tentatively fits TRBD1 or TRBD2 (5 bases each). V lost 6 bases and J lost 5, with 22 bases in between. The CDR3 extends over 16 amino acids. From germline, CDR1 is SGHVS and CDR2 FNYEAQ. In DNA, the CDR3 is TGTGCCAGCAGGAAGAGGGGCTCCGACGTTGGGGAGACCCAGTACTTC. This translates into CASRKRGSDVGETQYF.

The chain recombines TRBV10-3 with TRBJ2-5, with 8 bases aligning to TRBD1. Matching the DNA end better, TRBJ2-7 makes the J call doubtful. CDR1 ENHRY and CDR2 SYGVKD come from the germline V gene. This CDR3 is 13 amino acids long. The CDR3 DNA reads TGTGCCATCAGGGCGACAGGGGCCTACGAGCAGTACTTC. It codes for CAIRATGAYEQYF.

The rearrangement uses TRBV7-2 and TRBJ2-3; TRBD1 aligns across 7 bases. The J call may be in error: the DNA end matches TRBJ2-1 better. Germline V gene data show CDR1 as SGHTA and CDR2 as FQGNSA. This CDR3 has 16 amino acids. CDR3 bases: TGTGCCAGCAGCTTAGACTTCGGGACAGCGACCTACGAGCAGTTCTTC. This gives the protein CASSLDFGTATYEQFF.

This clonotype was recorded a few times. The V gene is TRBV7-3, the J gene TRBJ2-1, with 9 bases matching TRBD2. TRBJ2-7 explains the end of the DNA better; the J call may be wrong. This CDR3 spans 19 amino acids. Germline loops: CDR1 SGHTA, CDR2 FQGTGA. DNA for the CDR3: TGTGCCAGCAGCCGACATGCGGTAGCGGGGGCCGGTCTTCACTACGAGCAGTACTTC. Its protein is CASSRHAVAGAGLHYEQYF.

The chain recombines TRBV7-6 with TRBJ2-5; possibly TRBD1 or TRBD2 for D (5 bases each). This CDR3 has 15 amino acids. Germline CDR1 is SGHVS and CDR2 is FNYEAQ. Trimming took off 1 base at V and 2 bases at J, with 11 bases between the two ends. CDR3 DNA: TGTGCCAGCAGCTTAGGGGGGACGGGTCAAGAGACCCAGTACTTC. The encoded protein is CASSLGGTGQETQYF.

This clonotype was observed a few times. The CDR3 does not end in the conserved phenylalanine or tryptophan, so this is likely a read error. Because the CDR3's place on the DNA is in doubt, the DNA is left out and the CDR3 is given as listed by TCRdb. This chain links TRBV11-2 with TRBJ2-7; the table assigns TRBD1, which was not confirmed against the DNA. The germline CDR1 and CDR2 sequences are SGHAT and FQNNGV. The CDR3 extends over 14 residues, inclusive of both ends. This chain's CDR3 is CASSPQGRGYTFGS.

This clonotype was counted between two and nine times. The CDR3 DNA sequence: TGTGCCAGCAGCTTAGCCAGCGGGGGTGGTACAGATACGCAGTATTTT. Its protein product is CASSLASGGGTDTQYF. The chain uses TRBV7-6 and TRBJ2-3, with TRBD2 matching over 8 bases. The CDR3 is made up of 16 amino acids. CDR1 and CDR2 (germline): SGHVS, FNYEAQ. Trimming removed 0 bases from V and 3 bases from J; junction bases left unmatched: 5. The full variable domain, rest sourced from reference TRBV7-6 and TRBJ2-3, is GAGVSQSPRYKVTKRGQDVALRCDPISGHVSLYWYRQALGQGPEFLTYFNYEAQQDKSGLPNDRFSAERPEGSISTLTIQRTEQRDSAMYRCASSLASGGGTDTQYFGPGTRLTVL.